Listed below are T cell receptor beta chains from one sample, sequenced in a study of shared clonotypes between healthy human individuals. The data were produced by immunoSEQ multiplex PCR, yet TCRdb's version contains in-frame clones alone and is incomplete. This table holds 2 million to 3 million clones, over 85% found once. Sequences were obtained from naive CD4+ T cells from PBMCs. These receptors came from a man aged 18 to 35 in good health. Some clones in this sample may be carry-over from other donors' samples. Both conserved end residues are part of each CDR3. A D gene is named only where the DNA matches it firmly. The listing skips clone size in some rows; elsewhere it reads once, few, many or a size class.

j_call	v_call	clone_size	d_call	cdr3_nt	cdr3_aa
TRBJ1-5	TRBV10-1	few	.	TGCGCCAGCAGTGGGGGCACGGATCAGCCCCAGCATTTT	CASSGGTDQPQHF
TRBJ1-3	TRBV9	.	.	TGTGCCAGCAGCGGAGGGTATAGCTCTGGAAACACCATATATTTT	CASSGGYSSGNTIYF
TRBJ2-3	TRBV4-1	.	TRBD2	TGCGCCAGCAGCAAAAAATCCGGGACTAGCGGCACAGATACGCAGTATTTT	CASSKKSGTSGTDTQYF
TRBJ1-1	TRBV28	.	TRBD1	TGTGCCAGCAGTCCCTCGGGGCAGGGGGCTACTGAAGCTTTCTTT	CASSPSGQGATEAFF
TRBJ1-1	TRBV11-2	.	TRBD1	TGTGCCAGCAGCCCCCTCCGACAGGGGGCTGAAGCTTTCTTT	CASSPLRQGAEAFF
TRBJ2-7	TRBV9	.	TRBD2	TGTGCCAGCAGCCCCTCCGGGACTAGCGAGCCCTACGAGCAGTACTTC	CASSPSGTSEPYEQYF
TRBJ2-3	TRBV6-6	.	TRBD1	TGTGCCAGCAGTTGGGGACAGGGGAAGGATACGCAGTATTTT	CASSWGQGKDTQYF
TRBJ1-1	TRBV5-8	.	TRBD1	TGTGCCAGCAGCCGCAGGGGGCCCGCGGCAGGAAACACTGAAGCTTTCTTT	CASSRRGPAAGNTEAFF
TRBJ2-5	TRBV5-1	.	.	TGCGCCAGCAGCTTGGTTTTGCCCCTGCAAGAGACCCAGTACTTC	CASSLVLPLQETQYF
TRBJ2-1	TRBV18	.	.	TGTGCCAGCTCACTGGACAGATTCAATGAGCAGTTCTTC	CASSLDRFNEQFF
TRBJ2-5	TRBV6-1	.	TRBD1	TGTGCCAGCAGTGAACAACAGGGGGCGTTTTCCACCCAGTACTTC	CASSEQQGAFSTQYF
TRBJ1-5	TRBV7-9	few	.	TGTGCCGGGGCCAGGGCAGGTCAGCCCCAGCATTTT	CAGARAGQPQHF
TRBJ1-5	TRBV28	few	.	TGTGCCAGCAGTCAGCGACAGAGCAATCAGCCCCAGCATTTT	CASSQRQSNQPQHF
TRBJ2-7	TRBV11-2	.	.	TGTGCCAGCAGCTTAGCTGGGCGGGCAGAATTCACCTACGAGCAGTACTTC	CASSLAGRAEFTYEQYF
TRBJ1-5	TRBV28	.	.	TGTGCCAGCAGTTTATACACTCAGCCCCAGCATTTT	CASSLYTQPQHF
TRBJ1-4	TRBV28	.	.	TGTGCCAGCAGTTTAGGGGGGGCAACTAATGAAAAACTGTTTTTT	CASSLGGATNEKLFF
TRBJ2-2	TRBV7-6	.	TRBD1	TGTGCCAGCAGCCCATGGACAGGGAGCACCGGGGAGCTGTTTTTT	CASSPWTGSTGELFF
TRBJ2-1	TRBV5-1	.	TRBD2	TGCGCCAGCAGCTTGGCTCGAGCGGGGGGTAATGAGCAGTTCTTC	CASSLARAGGNEQFF
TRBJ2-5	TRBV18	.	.	TGTGCCAGCTCGCGCGGGGTGGTGGAGACCCAGTACTTC	CASSRGVVETQYF
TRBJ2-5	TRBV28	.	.	TGTGCCAGCTGCCGGGAAGAGACCCAGTACTTC	CASCREETQYF
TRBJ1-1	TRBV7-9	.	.	TGTGCCAGCACCTCAGCGGGGGTCGACACTGAAGCTTTCTTT	CASTSAGVDTEAFF
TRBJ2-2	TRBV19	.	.	TGTGCCAGTAGTATTATAGCGCACACCGGGGAGCTGTTTTTT	CASSIIAHTGELFF
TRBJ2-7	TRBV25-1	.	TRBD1	TGTGCCAGCAGTGAGGACAGGCAGTCCTACGAGCAGTACTTC	CASSEDRQSYEQYF
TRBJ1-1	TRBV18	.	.	TGTGCCAGCTCACCTTTGCGCGGTGAAGCTTTCTTT	CASSPLRGEAFF
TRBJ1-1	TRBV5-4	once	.	TGTGCCAGCAGCTCGAAGGGTAGAAACACTGAAGCTTTCTTT	CASSSKGRNTEAFF
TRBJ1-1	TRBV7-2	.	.	TGTGCCAGCAGCTTCATGGGGGGGTGGTCCACTGAAGCTTTCTTT	CASSFMGGWSTEAFF
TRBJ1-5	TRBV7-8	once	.	TGTGCCAGCAGCCCCCGCACAGGGAATAATCAGCCCCAGCATTTT	CASSPRTGNNQPQHF
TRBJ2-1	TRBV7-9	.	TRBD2	TGTGCCAGCAGCTCTAGCGGGGAGTACAATGAGCAGTTCTTC	CASSSSGEYNEQFF
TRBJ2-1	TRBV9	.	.	TGTGCCAGCAGCGCCACTTTGTCGCGGGGCCCCTTGTACAATGAGCAGTTCTTC	CASSATLSRGPLYNEQFF
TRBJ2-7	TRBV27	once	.	TGTGCCAGCAGTTTAAATGGCGAGCAGTACTTC	CASSLNGEQYF
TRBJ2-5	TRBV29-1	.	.	TGCAGCGTTGTGCGAATCCAAGAGACCCAGTACTTC	CSVVRIQETQYF
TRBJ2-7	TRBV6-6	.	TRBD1	TGTGCCAGCAGTTACTCCGGGACAGTTCCCTACGAGCAGTACTTC	CASSYSGTVPYEQYF
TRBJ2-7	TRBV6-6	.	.	TGTGCCAGCAGTTCGGGACGTGGATGGCAGTACTTC	CASSSGRGWQYF
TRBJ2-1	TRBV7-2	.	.	TGTGCCAGCAGCATGCCGGTGGGTGAGCAGTTCTTC	CASSMPVGEQFF
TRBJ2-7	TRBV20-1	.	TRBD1	TGCAGTGCTGGACAGGGCGGCGAGCAGTACTTC	CSAGQGGEQYF
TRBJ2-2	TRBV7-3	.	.	TGTGCCAGCAGCTTGCTGGGTGTGCGGGAGCTGTTTTTT	CASSLLGVRELFF
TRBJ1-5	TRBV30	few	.	TGTGCCTGGAGTGTACGAGGGAATCAGCCCCAGCATTTT	CAWSVRGNQPQHF